This T cell receptor (beta chain) was captured by sequencing in a study of blood T cell repertoires in COVID-19. Study information: Acute-phase and convalescent COVID-19 samples originated in the United States, Italy and Spain. The analysed material was cDNA or gDNA that came from T cells, B-cell-depleted T cells, or PBMCs.

Original data processing: Reference gene primer amplification gave estimated nucleated cell counts. Profiled with immunoSEQ multiplex PCR; TCRdb holds only in-frame clones, not every one. V, J and clone size reflect that table, while D and trimming were determined from the DNA. The table shows tens of thousands of clones, with 81% occurring only once. Followed over time, Seattle patients had been enrolled while infection was active. In its sample, this clone was seen a few times. Sequencing used peripheral blood. This clonotype was sampled from an elderly woman with COVID-19, enrolled during active disease.

The CDR3 nucleotides read TGTGCCAGCAGCTTAGCAGGGGGCGGAAGTACCGGGGAGCTGTTTTTT. Encoded protein: CASSLAGGGSTGELFF. The chain couples TRBV7-8 to TRBJ2-2; 7 nucleotides line up with TRBD1. Looked up from germline, CDR1 is SGHVS and CDR2 is FQNEAQ. The J segment lost 5 bases and the V segment lost 0 bases, leaving 6 bases of the junction unmatched. There are 16 residues in the CDR3.